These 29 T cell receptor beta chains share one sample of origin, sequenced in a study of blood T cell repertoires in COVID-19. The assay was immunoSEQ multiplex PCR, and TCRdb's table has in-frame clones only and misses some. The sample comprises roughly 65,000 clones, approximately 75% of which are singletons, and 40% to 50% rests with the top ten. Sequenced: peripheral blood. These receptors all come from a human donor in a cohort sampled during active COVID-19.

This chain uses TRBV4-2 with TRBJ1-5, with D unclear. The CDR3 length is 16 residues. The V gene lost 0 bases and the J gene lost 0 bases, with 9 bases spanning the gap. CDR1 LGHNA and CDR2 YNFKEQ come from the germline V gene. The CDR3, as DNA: TGTGCCAGCAGCCAAGAGGTGAGAAATAGCAATCAGCCCCAGCATTTT. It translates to CASSQEVRNSNQPQHF.

This CDR3 reads CASSREWTASYGYTF. The CDR3 DNA reads as TGCGCCAGCAGCCGGGAATGGACAGCCTCCTATGGCTACACCTTC. The chain employs TRBV4-1 and TRBJ1-2, with a tentative D call TRBD1 (6 bases). Germline CDR1 reads MGHRA; CDR2 reads YSYEKL. V lost 4 bases, J lost 4 bases, and 16 bases lay in between. CDR3 length: 15 amino acids.

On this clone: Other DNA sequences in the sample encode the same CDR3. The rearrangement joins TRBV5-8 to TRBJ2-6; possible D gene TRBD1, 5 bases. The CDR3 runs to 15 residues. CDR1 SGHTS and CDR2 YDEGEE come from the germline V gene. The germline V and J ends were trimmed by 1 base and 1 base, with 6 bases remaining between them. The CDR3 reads CASSLRGSGANVLTF. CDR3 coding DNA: TGTGCCAGCAGCTTGAGGGGTTCTGGGGCCAACGTCCTGACTTTC.

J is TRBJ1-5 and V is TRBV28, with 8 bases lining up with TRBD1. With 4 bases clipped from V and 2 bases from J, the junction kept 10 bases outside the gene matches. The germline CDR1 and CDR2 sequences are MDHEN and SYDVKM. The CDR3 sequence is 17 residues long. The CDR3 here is CASSSPGTGGGNQPQHF. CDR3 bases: TGTGCCAGCAGTTCACCCGGGACAGGTGGCGGCAATCAGCCCCAGCATTTT.

CDR3 loop: CASSLGTGNTGELFF. DNA of the CDR3: TGTGCCAGCAGCTTAGGTACAGGGAACACCGGGGAGCTGTTTTTT. The V call is TRBV7-6, the J call TRBJ2-2; TRBD1 is a possible D gene (5 bases). Germline V gene lookup returns CDR1 SGHVS and CDR2 FNYEAQ. The V and J ends lost 1 base and 1 base respectively, with 7 bases between them. This CDR3 spans 15 amino acids.

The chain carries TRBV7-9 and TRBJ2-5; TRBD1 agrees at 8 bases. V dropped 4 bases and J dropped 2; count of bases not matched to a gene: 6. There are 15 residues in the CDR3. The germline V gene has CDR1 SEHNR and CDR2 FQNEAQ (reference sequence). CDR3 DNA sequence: TGTGCCAGCAGCTCATATGGACAGGGACAAGAGACCCAGTACTTC. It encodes CASSSYGQGQETQYF.

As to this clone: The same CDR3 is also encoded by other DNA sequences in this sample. CDR3 DNA: TGCGCCAGCAGCTTGAGGGGGCAGAACACTGAAGCTTTCTTT. It is translated as CASSLRGQNTEAFF. This chain links TRBV5-1 with TRBJ1-1, with 7 bases that match TRBD1. The CDR3 runs 14 residues. CDR1 and CDR2 (germline): SGHRS, YFSETQ. V shed 1 base and J 1 base; nucleotides not matched to a gene: 1.

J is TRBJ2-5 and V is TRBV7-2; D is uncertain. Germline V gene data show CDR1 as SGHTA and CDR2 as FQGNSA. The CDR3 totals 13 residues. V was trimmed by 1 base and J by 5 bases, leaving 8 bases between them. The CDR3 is CASSLDRLETQYF. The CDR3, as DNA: TGTGCCAGCAGCTTAGACAGATTGGAGACCCAGTACTTC.

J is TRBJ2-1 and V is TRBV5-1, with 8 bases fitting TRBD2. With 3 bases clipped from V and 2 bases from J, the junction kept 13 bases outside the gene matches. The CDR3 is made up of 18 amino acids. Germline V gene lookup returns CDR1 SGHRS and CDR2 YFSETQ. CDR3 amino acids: CASSYIPGGREAYNEQFF. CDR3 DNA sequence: TGCGCCAGCAGCTATATCCCGGGGGGGCGGGAGGCCTACAATGAGCAGTTCTTC.

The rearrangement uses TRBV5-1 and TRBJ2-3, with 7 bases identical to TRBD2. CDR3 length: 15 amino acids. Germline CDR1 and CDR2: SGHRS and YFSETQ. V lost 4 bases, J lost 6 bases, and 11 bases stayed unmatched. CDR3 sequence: CASSNLAAEGDTQYF. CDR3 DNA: TGCGCCAGCAGCAACCTAGCGGCAGAGGGGGATACGCAGTATTTT.

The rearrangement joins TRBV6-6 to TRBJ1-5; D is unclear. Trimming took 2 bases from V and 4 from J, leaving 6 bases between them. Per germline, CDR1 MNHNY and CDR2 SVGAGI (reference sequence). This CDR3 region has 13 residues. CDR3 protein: CASSYTVNQPQHF. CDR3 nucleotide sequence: TGTGCCAGCAGTTACACTGTAAATCAGCCCCAGCATTTT.

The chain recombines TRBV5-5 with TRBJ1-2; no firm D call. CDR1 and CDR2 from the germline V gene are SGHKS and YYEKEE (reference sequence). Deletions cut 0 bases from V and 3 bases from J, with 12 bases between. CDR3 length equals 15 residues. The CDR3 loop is CASSLGNRGDYGYTF. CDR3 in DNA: TGTGCCAGCAGCTTGGGTAATCGGGGAGACTATGGCTACACCTTC. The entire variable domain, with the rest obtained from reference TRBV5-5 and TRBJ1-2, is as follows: DAGVTQSPTHLIKTRGQQVTLRCSPISGHKSVSWYQQVLGQGPQFIFQYYEKEERGRGNFPDRFSARQFPNYSSELNVNALLLGDSALYLCASSLGNRGDYGYTFGSGTRLTVV.

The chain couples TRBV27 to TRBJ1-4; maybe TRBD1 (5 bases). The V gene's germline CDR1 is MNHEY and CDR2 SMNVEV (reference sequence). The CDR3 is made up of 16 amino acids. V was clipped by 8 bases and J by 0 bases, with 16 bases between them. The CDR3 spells CASSSRALATNEKLFF. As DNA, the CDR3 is TGTGCCAGCTCGAGCAGGGCACTTGCAACTAATGAAAAACTGTTTTTT.

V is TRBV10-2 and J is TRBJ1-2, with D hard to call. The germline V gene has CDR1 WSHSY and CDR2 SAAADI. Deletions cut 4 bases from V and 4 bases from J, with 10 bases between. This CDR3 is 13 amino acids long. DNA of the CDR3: TGCGCCAGCAGTGGGAGACCGAGCTATGGCTACACCTTC. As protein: CASSGRPSYGYTF.

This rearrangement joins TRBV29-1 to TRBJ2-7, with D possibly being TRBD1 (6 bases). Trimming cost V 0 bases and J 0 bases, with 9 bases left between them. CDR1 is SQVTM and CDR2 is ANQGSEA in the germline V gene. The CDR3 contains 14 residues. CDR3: CSVEDRGSSYEQYF. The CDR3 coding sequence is TGCAGCGTTGAAGACAGGGGATCCTCCTACGAGCAGTACTTC.

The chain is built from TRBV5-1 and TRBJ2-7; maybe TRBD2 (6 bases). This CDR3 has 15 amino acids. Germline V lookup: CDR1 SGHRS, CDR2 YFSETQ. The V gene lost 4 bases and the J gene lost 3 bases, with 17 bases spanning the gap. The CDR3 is CASSPQRLGSYEQYF. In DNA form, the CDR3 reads TGCGCCAGCAGCCCCCAGCGACTAGGGAGCTACGAGCAGTACTTC. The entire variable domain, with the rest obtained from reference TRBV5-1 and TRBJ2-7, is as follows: KAGVTQTPRYLIKTRGQQVTLSCSPISGHRSVSWYQQTPGQGLQFLFEYFSETQRNKGNFPGRFSGRQFSNSRSEMNVSTLELGDSALYLCASSPQRLGSYEQYFGPGTRLTVT.

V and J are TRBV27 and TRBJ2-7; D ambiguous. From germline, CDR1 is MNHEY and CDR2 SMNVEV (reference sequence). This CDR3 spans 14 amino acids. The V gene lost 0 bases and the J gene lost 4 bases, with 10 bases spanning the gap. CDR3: CASSLSWAGYEQYF. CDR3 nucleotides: TGTGCCAGCAGTTTATCCTGGGCCGGATACGAGCAGTACTTC.

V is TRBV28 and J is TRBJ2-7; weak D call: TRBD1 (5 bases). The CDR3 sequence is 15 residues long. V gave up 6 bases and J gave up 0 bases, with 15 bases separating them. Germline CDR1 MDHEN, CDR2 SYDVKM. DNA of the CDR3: TGTGCCAGCAGCCGCTCTCAGGGTTACTCCTACGAGCAGTACTTC. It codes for CASSRSQGYSYEQYF.

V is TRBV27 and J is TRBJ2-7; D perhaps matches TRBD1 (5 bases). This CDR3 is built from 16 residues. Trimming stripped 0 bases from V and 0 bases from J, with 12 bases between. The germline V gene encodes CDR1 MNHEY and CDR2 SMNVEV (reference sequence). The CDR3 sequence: CASSLSGQGSSYEQYF. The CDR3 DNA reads TGTGCCAGCAGTTTATCGGGCCAGGGAAGCTCCTACGAGCAGTACTTC.

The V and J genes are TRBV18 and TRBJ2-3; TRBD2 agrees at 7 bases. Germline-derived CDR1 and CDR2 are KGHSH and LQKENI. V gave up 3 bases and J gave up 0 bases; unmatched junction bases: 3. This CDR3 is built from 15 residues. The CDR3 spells CASSPLAESTDTQYF. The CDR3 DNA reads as TGTGCCAGCTCACCTCTAGCGGAGAGCACAGATACGCAGTATTTT.

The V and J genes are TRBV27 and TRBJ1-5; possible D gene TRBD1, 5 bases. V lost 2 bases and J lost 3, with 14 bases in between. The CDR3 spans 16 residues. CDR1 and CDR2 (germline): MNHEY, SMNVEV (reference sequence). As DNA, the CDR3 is TGTGCCAGCAGTTTACGCGCAGGGTGGGACAATCAGCCCCAGCATTTT. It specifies CASSLRAGWDNQPQHF.

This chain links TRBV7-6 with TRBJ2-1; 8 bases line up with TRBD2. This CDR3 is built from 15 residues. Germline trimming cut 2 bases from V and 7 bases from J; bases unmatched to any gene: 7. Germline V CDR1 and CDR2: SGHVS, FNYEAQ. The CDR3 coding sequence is TGTGCCAGCAGCTTATTGGCGGGGGGCAGGAATGAGCAGTTCTTC. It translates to CASSLLAGGRNEQFF.

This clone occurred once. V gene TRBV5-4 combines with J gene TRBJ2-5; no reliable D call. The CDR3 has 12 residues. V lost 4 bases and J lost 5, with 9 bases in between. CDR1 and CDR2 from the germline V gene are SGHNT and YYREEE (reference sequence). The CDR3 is CASSHPGETQYF. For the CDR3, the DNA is TGTGCCAGCAGCCATCCCGGTGAGACCCAGTACTTC.

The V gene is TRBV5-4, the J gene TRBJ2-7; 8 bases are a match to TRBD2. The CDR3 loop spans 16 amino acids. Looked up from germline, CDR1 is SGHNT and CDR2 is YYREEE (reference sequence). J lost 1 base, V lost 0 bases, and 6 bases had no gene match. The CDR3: CASSLGGLAFSYEQYF. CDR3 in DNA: TGTGCCAGCAGCTTGGGTGGACTAGCCTTTTCCTACGAGCAGTACTTC.

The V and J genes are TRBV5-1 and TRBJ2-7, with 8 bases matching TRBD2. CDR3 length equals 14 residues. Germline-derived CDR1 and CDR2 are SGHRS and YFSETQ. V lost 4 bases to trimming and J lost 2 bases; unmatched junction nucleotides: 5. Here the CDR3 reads CASSGVAGTYEQYF. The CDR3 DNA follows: TGCGCCAGCAGCGGTGTAGCGGGAACCTACGAGCAGTACTTC.

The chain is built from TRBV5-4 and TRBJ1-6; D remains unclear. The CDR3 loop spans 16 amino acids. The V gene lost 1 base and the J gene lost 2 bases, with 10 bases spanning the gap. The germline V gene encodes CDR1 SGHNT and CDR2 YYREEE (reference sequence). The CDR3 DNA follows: TGTGCCAGCAGCTTGTTGAGGGAAACCTATAATTCACCCCTCCACTTT. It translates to CASSLLRETYNSPLHF.

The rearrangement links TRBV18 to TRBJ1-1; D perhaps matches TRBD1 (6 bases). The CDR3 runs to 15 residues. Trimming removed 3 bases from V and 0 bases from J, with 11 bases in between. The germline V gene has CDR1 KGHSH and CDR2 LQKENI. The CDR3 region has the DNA TGTGCCAGCTCACCGTTGGACAGCATGAACACTGAAGCTTTCTTT. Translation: CASSPLDSMNTEAFF.

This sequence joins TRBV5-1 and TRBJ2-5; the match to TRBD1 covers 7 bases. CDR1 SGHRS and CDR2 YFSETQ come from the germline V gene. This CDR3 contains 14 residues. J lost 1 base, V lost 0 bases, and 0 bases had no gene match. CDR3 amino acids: CASSLAGGQETQYF. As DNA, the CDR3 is TGCGCCAGCAGCTTGGCAGGGGGCCAAGAGACCCAGTACTTC.

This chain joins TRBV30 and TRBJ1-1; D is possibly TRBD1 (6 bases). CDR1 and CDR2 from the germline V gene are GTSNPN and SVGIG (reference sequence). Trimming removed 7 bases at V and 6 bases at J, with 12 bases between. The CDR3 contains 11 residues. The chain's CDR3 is CASQGFAEAFF. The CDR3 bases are TGTGCCTCACAGGGTTTCGCTGAAGCTTTCTTT.